This TCR beta chain emerged from a study of control samples from healthy donors and cancer patients. Sequenced by immunoSEQ multiplex PCR; TCRdb stores in-frame clones only, minus some. The repertoire consists of some 82,000 clones, with about 89% occurring once and the leading ten covering around 18%. CDR1 is SNHLY, CDR2 FYNNEI, per germline. V trimming: 10 bases; J trimming: 3 bases; junction bases outside the gene matches: 10. This CDR3 has 15 residues. The receptor comes from a man aged 50 or older in good health. The genes are TRBV2 and TRBJ1-5, with 9 positions matching TRBD1. Sequencing input: blood. The CDR3 nucleotides read TGTGCCATCACTCACCGGGACAGGGACAATCAGCCCCAGCATTTT. Its translation is CAITHRDRDNQPQHF.